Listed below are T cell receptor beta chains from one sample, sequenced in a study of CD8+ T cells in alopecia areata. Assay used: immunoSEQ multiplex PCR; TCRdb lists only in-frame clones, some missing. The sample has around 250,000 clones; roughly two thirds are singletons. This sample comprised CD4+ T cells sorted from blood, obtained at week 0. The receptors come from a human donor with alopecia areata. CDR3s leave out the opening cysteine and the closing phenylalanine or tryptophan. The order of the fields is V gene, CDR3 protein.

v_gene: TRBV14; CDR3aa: ASSQDGLTSEQF
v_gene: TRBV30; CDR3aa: AWGPGTSEETQY
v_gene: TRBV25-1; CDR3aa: ASSGQGLNEKLF
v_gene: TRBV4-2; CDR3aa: ASSQEGTVNGYT
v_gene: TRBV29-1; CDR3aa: SVALINANTGELF
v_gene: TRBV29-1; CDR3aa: SANDGSYEQY
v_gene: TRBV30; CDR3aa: AWSPVGPHSNQPQH
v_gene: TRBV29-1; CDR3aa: SVLRTGGRPETQY
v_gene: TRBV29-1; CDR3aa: SASRGAGETQY
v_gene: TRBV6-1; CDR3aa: ASSEDRFGTGETQY
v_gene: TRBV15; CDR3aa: ATSRGGWDSPSYEQY
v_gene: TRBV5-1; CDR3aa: ASSPGQPPVDTEAF
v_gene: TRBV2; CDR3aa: ASSEQNTEAF
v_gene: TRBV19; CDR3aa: ASSIMGQPQH
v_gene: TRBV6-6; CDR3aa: ASSGGNQPQH
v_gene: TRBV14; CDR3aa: ASSPRTSTFNEQF
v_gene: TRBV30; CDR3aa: AGPGQGNTEAF
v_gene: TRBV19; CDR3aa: ASSYGTPTGELF
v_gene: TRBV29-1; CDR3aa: SVAGLRATDTQY
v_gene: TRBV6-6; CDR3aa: ASSYNTAGELF
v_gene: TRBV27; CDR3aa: ASSRGAWVTDTQY
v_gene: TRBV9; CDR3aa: ASSPENDRANQPQH
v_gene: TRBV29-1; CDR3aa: SGQGIDEAF
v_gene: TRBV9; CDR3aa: ASSAGTGFGETQY
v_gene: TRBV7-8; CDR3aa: ASSLQVSPLH
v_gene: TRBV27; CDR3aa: ASSSRGSGGAMGQY
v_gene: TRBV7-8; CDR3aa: ASSSTGLQQETQY
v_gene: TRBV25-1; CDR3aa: ASSESDRAGYGYT
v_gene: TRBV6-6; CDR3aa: ASSDSGQGRFQPQH
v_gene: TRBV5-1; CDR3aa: ASSLAGDTEDETQY
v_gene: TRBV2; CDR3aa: ASGQTLFYEQY
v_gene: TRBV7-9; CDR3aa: ASSSRTGGHEQY
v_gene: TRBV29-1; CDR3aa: SVEMRGRTSYEQY
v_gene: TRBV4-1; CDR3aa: ASSQEPQGASETQY
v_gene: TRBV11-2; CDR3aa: ASSPTQRGGYNEQF
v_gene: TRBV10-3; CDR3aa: AISGTTQETQY
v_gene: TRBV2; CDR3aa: AHSGATEAF
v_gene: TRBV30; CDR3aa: AWRSRDGGSYEQY
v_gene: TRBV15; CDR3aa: ATSRPGTANTEAF
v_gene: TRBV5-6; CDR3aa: ASSFRQGGSQPQH